Shown below are 22 T cell receptor beta chains from a single sample sequenced in a study of T cells in narcolepsy. Measured with immunoSEQ multiplex PCR; TCRdb has only the in-frame clones, and not every one. The sample shows tens of thousands of clones, about four fifths of them seen only once. The sample consisted of memory (CD45RA-) CD4+ T cells from blood. These receptors originate from a human donor in good health.

The table lists this clone with a count of one. The rearrangement uses TRBV7-2 and TRBJ2-1; the match to TRBD2 covers 7 bases. Germline loops: CDR1 SGHTA, CDR2 FQGNSA. This CDR3 spans 15 amino acids. Trimming cost V 3 bases and J 2 bases; bases outside gene matches: 4. The CDR3 sequence: CASSFSSGTYNEQFF. DNA of the CDR3: TGTGCCAGCAGCTTCTCTAGCGGTACCTACAATGAGCAGTTCTTC.

This clone was recorded once. The chain recombines TRBV28 with TRBJ2-7, with D tentatively TRBD1 (6 bases). Per the germline V gene, CDR1 is MDHEN and CDR2 is SYDVKM. The V gene lost 3 bases and the J gene lost 3 bases, with 15 bases spanning the gap. The CDR3 length is 15 residues. CDR3 region: CASSFNLGTLYEQYF. Here the CDR3 DNA reads TGTGCCAGCAGTTTTAACCTCGGGACACTCTACGAGCAGTACTTC.

This chain uses TRBV4-3 with TRBJ2-1; 8 positions match TRBD2. V gave up 1 base and J gave up 0 bases; unmatched junction bases: 8. The CDR3 contains 18 residues. Germline CDR1 LGHNA, CDR2 YSLEER. CDR3 DNA: TGCGCCAGCAGCCAAGGATCTAGCGGGCCTCCCTCCTACAATGAGCAGTTCTTC. Amino acid sequence: CASSQGSSGPPSYNEQFF.

This rearrangement joins TRBV6-6 to TRBJ2-5; 7 bases are a match to TRBD2. Germline CDR1 is MNHNY and CDR2 is SVGAGI (reference sequence). The V gene end was trimmed by 2 bases and the J gene end by 5 bases; junction bases not matched to a gene: 8. This CDR3 is built from 15 residues. CDR3 region: CASSYDSGLGETQYF. Here the CDR3 DNA reads TGTGCCAGCAGTTACGATAGCGGGCTAGGGGAGACCCAGTACTTC.

In this sample, this clone turned up a few times. The rearrangement joins TRBV5-4 to TRBJ2-7; D not resolved. Germline lookup yields CDR1 SGHNT and CDR2 YYREEE (reference sequence). V was cut by 4 bases and J by 3 bases, with 11 bases left in between. The CDR3 consists of 13 residues. The CDR3 loop is CASSIDTNYEQYF. In nucleotides, the CDR3 is TGTGCCAGCAGCATAGACACCAACTACGAGCAGTACTTC.

This chain joins TRBV5-4 and TRBJ1-4; possibly TRBD1 for D (5 bases). Germline V CDR1 and CDR2: SGHNT, YYREEE (reference sequence). The CDR3 consists of 16 residues. The V gene lost 2 bases and the J gene lost 4 bases, with 15 bases spanning the gap. CDR3 in DNA: TGTGCCAGCAGCTTCGGGGCCCCCGGGAGTAATGAAAAACTGTTTTTT. This encodes CASSFGAPGSNEKLFF.

This chain uses TRBV15 with TRBJ2-2; the match to TRBD2 covers 9 bases. The junction had 14 bases not matched to a gene; V was cut back by 1 base and J by 5 bases. The CDR3 length is 19 residues. Germline V lookup: CDR1 LNHNV, CDR2 YYDKDF (reference sequence). The CDR3 DNA is TGTGCCACCAGCAGAGGACCCGGGACTAGCAGACTACGGACCGGGGAGCTGTTTTTT. Its translation: CATSRGPGTSRLRTGELFF.

The V and J genes are TRBV19 and TRBJ2-1; D gene unclear. With 5 bases removed from V and 0 bases from J, the gap between germline ends came to 8 bases. Looked up from germline, CDR1 is LNHDA and CDR2 is SQIVND (reference sequence). The CDR3 loop spans 14 amino acids. The CDR3 region has the DNA TGTGCCAGTAGTGAGGCATACTCCTACAATGAGCAGTTCTTC. The encoded protein is CASSEAYSYNEQFF. Full variable domain (rest looked up from reference TRBV19 and TRBJ2-1): DGGITQSPKYLFRKEGQNVTLSCEQNLNHDAMYWYRQDPGQGLRLIYYSQIVNDFQKGDIAEGYSVSREKKESFPLTVTSAQKNPTAFYLCASSEAYSYNEQFFGPGTRLTVL.

This rearrangement joins TRBV18 to TRBJ1-2; D ambiguous. V was shortened by 1 base and J by 2 bases, with 11 bases between the two germline ends. Germline CDR1 reads KGHSH; CDR2 reads LQKENI. The CDR3 extends over 15 amino acids. The CDR3 bases are TGTGCCAGCTCACCACGGGGAGGAGGGAACTATGGCTACACCTTC. The encoded protein is CASSPRGGGNYGYTF.

The chain uses TRBV19 and TRBJ2-1; D call uncertain. CDR3 length: 17 amino acids. Deletions cut 5 bases from V and 0 bases from J, with 17 bases between. Germline-derived CDR1 and CDR2 are LNHDA and SQIVND (reference sequence). The CDR3 region is CASSDPRGTISYNEQFF. CDR3 sequence (DNA): TGTGCCAGTAGTGACCCGCGCGGTACGATCTCCTACAATGAGCAGTTCTTC. Variable domain in full (rest from reference TRBV19 and TRBJ2-1): DGGITQSPKYLFRKEGQNVTLSCEQNLNHDAMYWYRQDPGQGLRLIYYSQIVNDFQKGDIAEGYSVSREKKESFPLTVTSAQKNPTAFYLCASSDPRGTISYNEQFFGPGTRLTVL.

This clone was detected a few times. The chain is built from TRBV19 and TRBJ1-1; D gene uncertain. The CDR3 consists of 13 residues. The V gene lost 4 bases and the J gene lost 4 bases, with 10 bases spanning the gap. Germline assignment: CDR1 LNHDA and CDR2 SQIVND (reference sequence). CDR3 DNA: TGTGCCAGTAGTACTCTGAGCGGCACTGAAGCTTTCTTT. Translation gives CASSTLSGTEAFF. The whole variable domain, remainder taken from reference TRBV19 and TRBJ1-1, is DGGITQSPKYLFRKEGQNVTLSCEQNLNHDAMYWYRQDPGQGLRLIYYSQIVNDFQKGDIAEGYSVSREKKESFPLTVTSAQKNPTAFYLCASSTLSGTEAFFGQGTRLTVV.

The table lists this clone with a few counts. V is TRBV9 and J is TRBJ1-1; D is perhaps TRBD1 (5 bases). The CDR3 is 12 residues long. V lost 4 bases and J 8 bases, leaving 12 bases between the germline ends. The germline V gene has CDR1 SGDLS and CDR2 YYNGEE. The CDR3 protein is CASSRDRAEAFF. CDR3 nucleotide sequence: TGTGCCAGCAGCCGAGACAGAGCAGAAGCTTTCTTT.

The count of this clone is one. In DNA form, the CDR3 reads TGTGCCAGCAGTGAACCCGCCCCCGGGGGGACTAGCGGGAGGTCGCCCGAGCAGTACTTC. It codes for CASSEPAPGGTSGRSPEQYF. This chain uses TRBV6-4 with TRBJ2-7; TRBD2 matches at 15 bases. CDR1 and CDR2 from the germline V gene are MRHNA and SNTAGT. The CDR3 length is 20 residues. V lost 3 bases, J lost 6 bases, and 18 bases stayed unmatched.

V gene TRBV6-5 combines with J gene TRBJ2-4; D not resolved. Per germline, CDR1 MNHEY and CDR2 SVGAGI. This CDR3 is built from 14 residues. V was pared by 0 bases and J by 6 bases, with 9 bases between. The CDR3 here is CASSYSSRGNIQYF. CDR3 sequence (DNA): TGTGCCAGCAGTTACTCGTCTAGAGGAAACATTCAGTACTTC.

The V gene is TRBV7-2, the J gene TRBJ1-2; TRBD1 is a possible D gene (5 bases). Germline V gene lookup returns CDR1 SGHTA and CDR2 FQGNSA. Trimming took off 4 bases at V and 4 bases at J, with 16 bases between the two ends. CDR3 length equals 15 residues. The CDR3 DNA reads TGTGCCAGCAGCTGGATCAATGGGGCGGGCTATGGCTACACCTTC. Residues: CASSWINGAGYGYTF.

V is TRBV21-1 and J is TRBJ1-5; the table's D call, TRBD1, was not checked against the DNA. TRBV21-1 is flagged as a pseudogene. There are 16 residues in the CDR3. The CDR3 nucleotides are TGTGCCAGCAGCTTTCGCAGGGGGCCTAGCAATCAGCCCCAGCATTTT. Translated, it gives CASSFRRGPSNQPQHF.

The chain joins TRBV18 to TRBJ2-5; D gene uncertain. Deletions cut 1 base from V and 1 base from J, with 4 bases between. This CDR3 spans 13 amino acids. Germline V gene data show CDR1 as KGHSH and CDR2 as LQKENI. The CDR3 DNA reads TGTGCCAGCTCACCACTGTCCCAAGAGACCCAGTACTTC. This gives the protein CASSPLSQETQYF.

V and J are TRBV12-2 and TRBJ1-1. TRBV12-2 is deemed a pseudogene. The CDR3 is made up of 18 amino acids. CDR3 bases: TGTGCAAGTCGCTCAGCTCAGGGTGTCGGGAGTATAATGACCAGGGCTTTCTTT. Its translation: CASRSAQGVGSIMTRAFF.

The chain combines TRBV7-7 with TRBJ2-5, with 12 bases that match TRBD1. CDR3 length: 14 residues. The V and J ends lost 2 bases and 10 bases, in that order; junction bases with no gene match: 5. Germline V gene sequence: CDR1 SSHAT, CDR2 FNYEAQ (reference sequence). The CDR3 protein is CASSLTGTGGDQYF. Here the CDR3 DNA reads TGTGCCAGCAGCTTAACCGGGACAGGGGGCGACCAGTACTTC.

The V and J genes are TRBV7-2 and TRBJ2-7; D perhaps matches TRBD1 (5 bases). The V end lost 1 base, the J end lost 7 bases, and 11 bases lay between the germline ends. The V gene's germline CDR1 is SGHTA and CDR2 FQGNSA. This CDR3 is 13 amino acids long. The CDR3, as DNA: TGTGCCAGCAGCTTAGGCAGGGCCAAGGAGCAGTACTTC. It encodes CASSLGRAKEQYF.

The rearrangement joins TRBV27 to TRBJ1-3; D is unresolved. Germline V gene sequence: CDR1 MNHEY, CDR2 SMNVEV (reference sequence). The V and J ends lost 0 bases and 3 bases respectively, with 12 bases between them. The CDR3 totals 16 residues. CDR3 nucleotide sequence: TGTGCCAGCAGTTTATCTGGGCCCGAGAGTGGAAACACCATATATTTT. Translated: CASSLSGPESGNTIYF.

This clone was picked up one time. The chain has TRBV9 and TRBJ2-5; a possible D gene is TRBD2 (5 bases). The CDR3 runs to 15 residues. Trimming removed 3 bases from V and 5 bases from J, with 17 bases in between. Looked up from germline, CDR1 is SGDLS and CDR2 is YYNGEE. The CDR3 spells CASSAITSVGETQYF. In nucleotides, the CDR3 is TGTGCCAGCAGCGCGATAACTAGTGTAGGGGAGACCCAGTACTTC.